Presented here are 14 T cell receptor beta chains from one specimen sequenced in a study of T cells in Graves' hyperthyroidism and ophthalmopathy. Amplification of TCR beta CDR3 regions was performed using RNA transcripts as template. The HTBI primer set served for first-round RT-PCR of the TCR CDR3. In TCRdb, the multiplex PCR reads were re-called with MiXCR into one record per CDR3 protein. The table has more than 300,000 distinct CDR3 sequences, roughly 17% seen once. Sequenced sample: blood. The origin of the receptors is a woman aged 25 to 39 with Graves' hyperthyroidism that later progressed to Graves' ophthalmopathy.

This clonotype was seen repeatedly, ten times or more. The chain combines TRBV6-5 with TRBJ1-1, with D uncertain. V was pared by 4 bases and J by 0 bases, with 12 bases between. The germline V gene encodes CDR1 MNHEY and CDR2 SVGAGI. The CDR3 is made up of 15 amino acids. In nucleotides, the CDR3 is TGTGCCAGCAGTTCGTCCCCGTTTGTGAACACTGAAGCTTTCTTT. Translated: CASSSSPFVNTEAFF.

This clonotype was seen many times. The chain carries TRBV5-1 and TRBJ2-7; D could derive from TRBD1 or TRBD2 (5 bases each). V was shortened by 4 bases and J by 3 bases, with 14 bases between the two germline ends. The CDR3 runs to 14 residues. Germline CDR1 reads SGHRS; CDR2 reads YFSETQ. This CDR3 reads CASSPRDANYEQYF. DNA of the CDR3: TGCGCCAGCAGCCCCCGGGACGCCAACTACGAGCAGTACTTC.

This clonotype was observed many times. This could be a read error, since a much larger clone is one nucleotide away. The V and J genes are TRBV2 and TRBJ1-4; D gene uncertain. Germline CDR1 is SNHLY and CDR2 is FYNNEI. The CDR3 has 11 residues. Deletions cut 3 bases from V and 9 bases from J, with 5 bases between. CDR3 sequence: CASSDEQKLFF. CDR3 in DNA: TGTGCCAGCAGTGATGAGCAAAAACTGTTTTTT.

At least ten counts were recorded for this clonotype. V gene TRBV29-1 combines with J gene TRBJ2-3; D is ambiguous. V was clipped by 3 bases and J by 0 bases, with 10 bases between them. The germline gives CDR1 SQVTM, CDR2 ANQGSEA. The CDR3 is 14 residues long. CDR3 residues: CSVDAETSTDTQYF. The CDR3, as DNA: TGCAGCGTTGACGCGGAGACTAGCACAGATACGCAGTATTTT.

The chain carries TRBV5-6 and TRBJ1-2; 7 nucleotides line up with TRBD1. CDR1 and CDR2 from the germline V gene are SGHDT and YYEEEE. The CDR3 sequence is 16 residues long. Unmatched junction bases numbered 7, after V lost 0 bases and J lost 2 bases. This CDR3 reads CASSLAESQGNYGYTF. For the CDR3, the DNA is TGTGCCAGCAGCTTGGCGGAATCACAGGGGAACTATGGCTACACCTTC.

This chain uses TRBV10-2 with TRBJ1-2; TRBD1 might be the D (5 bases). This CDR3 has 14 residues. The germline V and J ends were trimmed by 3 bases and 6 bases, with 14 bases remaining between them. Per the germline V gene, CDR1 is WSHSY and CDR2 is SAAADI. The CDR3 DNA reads TGCGCCAGCAGTGAAGATGGGGCGCGGGATGGCTACACCTTC. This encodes CASSEDGARDGYTF.

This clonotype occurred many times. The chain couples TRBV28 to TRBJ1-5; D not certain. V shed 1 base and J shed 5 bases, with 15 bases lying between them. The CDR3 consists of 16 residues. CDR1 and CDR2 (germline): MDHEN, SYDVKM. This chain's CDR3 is CASSLYLSSGDQPQHF. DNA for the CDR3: TGTGCCAGCAGTTTATATCTCTCATCGGGCGATCAGCCCCAGCATTTT.

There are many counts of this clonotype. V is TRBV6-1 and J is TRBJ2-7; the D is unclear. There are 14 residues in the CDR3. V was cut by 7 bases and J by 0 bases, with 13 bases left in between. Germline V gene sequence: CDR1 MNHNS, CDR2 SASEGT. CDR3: CASNPLRNSYEQYF. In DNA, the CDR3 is TGTGCCAGCAACCCACTTCGGAACTCCTACGAGCAGTACTTC.

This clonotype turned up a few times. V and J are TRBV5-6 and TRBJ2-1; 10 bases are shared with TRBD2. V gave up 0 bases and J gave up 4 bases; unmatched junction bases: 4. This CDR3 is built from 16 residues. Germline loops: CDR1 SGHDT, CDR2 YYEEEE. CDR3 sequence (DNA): TGTGCCAGCAGCTTGGGAGTAGCGGGAGGTTACAATGAGCAGTTCTTC. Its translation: CASSLGVAGGYNEQFF.

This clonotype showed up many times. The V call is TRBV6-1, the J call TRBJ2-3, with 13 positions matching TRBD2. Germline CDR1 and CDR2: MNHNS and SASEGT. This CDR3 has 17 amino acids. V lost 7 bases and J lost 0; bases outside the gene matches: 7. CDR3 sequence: CASTAEGLAGSTDTQYF. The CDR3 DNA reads TGTGCCAGCACGGCAGAGGGACTAGCGGGGAGCACAGATACGCAGTATTTT.

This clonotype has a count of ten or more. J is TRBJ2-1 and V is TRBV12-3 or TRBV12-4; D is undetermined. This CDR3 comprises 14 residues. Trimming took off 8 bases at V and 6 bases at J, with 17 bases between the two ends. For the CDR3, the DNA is TGTGCCAGCTCCCACGGTGGCCCGATCAATGAGCAGTTCTTC. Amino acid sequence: CASSHGGPINEQFF.

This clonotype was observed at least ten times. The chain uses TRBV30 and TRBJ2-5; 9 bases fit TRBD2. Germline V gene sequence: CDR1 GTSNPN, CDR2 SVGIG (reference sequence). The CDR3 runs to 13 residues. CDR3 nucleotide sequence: TGTGGCGGCGATAGCGGGAGAGGAGAGACCCAGTACTTC. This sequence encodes CGGDSGRGETQYF.

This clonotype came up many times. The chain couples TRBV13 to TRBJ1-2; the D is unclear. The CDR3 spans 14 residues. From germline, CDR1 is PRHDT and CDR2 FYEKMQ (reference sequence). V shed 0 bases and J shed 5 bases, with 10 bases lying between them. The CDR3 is CASSLGGPWYGYTF. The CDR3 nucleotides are TGTGCCAGCAGCTTAGGGGGTCCGTGGTATGGCTACACCTTC.

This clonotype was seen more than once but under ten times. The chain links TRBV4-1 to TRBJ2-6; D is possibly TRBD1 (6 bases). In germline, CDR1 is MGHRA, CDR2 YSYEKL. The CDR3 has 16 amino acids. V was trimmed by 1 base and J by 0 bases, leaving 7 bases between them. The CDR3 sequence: CASSQGTASGANVLTF. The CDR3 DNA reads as TGCGCCAGCAGCCAAGGGACAGCCTCTGGGGCCAACGTCCTGACTTTC.